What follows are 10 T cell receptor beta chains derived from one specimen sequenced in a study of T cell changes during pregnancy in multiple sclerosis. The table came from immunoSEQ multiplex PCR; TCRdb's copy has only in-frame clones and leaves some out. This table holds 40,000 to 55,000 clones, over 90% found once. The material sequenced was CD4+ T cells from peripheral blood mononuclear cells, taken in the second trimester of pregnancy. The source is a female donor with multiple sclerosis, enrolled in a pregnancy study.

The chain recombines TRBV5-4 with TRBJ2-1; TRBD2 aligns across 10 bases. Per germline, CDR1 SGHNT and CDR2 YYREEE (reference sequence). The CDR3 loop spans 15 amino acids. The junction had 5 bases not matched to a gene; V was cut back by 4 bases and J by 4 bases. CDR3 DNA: TGTGCCAGCAGCACAAGCGGGGGGGCGTACAATGAGCAGTTCTTC. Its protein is CASSTSGGAYNEQFF.

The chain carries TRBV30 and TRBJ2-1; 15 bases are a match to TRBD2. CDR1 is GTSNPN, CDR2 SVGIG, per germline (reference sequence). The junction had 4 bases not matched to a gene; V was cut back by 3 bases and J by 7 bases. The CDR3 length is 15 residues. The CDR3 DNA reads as TGTGCCTGGAGACGGACTAGCGGGAGGGCTAATGAGCAGTTCTTC. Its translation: CAWRRTSGRANEQFF. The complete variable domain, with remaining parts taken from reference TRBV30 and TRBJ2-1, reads SQTIHQWPATLVQPVGSPLSLECTVEGTSNPNLYWYRQAAGRGLQLLFYSVGIGQISSEVPQNLSASRPQDRQFILSSKKLLLSDSGFYLCAWRRTSGRANEQFFGPGTRLTVL.

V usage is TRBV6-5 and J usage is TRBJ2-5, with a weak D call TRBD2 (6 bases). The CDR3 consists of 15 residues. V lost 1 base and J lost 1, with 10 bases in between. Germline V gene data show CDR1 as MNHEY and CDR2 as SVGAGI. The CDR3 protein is CASSYYAGGQETQYF. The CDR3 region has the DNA TGTGCCAGCAGTTACTACGCCGGGGGCCAAGAGACCCAGTACTTC.

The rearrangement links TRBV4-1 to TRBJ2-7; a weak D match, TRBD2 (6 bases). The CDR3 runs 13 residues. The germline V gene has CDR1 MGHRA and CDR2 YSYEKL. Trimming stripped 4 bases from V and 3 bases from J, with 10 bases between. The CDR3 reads CASSPTGVYEQYF. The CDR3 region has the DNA TGCGCCAGCAGCCCTACGGGGGTCTACGAGCAGTACTTC.

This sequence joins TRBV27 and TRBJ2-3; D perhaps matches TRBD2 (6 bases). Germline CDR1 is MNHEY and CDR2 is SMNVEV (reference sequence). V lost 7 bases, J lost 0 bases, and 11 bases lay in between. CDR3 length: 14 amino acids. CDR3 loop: CASTLGTSTDTQYF. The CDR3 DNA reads TGTGCCAGCACCTTGGGGACTAGCACAGATACGCAGTATTTT.

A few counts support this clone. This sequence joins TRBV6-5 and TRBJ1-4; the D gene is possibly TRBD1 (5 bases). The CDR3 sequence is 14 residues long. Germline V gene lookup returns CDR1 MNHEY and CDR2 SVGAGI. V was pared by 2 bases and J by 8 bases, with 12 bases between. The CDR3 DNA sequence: TGTGCCAGCAGTTACGGGCCCGGGGGGGAAAAACTGTTTTTT. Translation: CASSYGPGGEKLFF.

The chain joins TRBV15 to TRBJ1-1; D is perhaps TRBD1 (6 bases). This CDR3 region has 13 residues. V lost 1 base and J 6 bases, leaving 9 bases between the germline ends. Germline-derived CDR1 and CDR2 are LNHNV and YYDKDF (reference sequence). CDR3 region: CATSRGGGAEAFF. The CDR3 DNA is TGTGCCACCAGCAGAGGAGGGGGAGCTGAAGCTTTCTTT.

CDR3 sequence reads: CASSQEGLTGELFF. The CDR3 coding sequence is TGCGCCAGCAGCCAAGAAGGACTCACCGGGGAGCTGTTTTTT. This rearrangement joins TRBV4-1 to TRBJ2-2; TRBD2 is a possible D gene (5 bases). V was shortened by 0 bases and J by 4 bases, with 6 bases between the two germline ends. Germline CDR1 reads MGHRA; CDR2 reads YSYEKL. The CDR3 has 14 amino acids.

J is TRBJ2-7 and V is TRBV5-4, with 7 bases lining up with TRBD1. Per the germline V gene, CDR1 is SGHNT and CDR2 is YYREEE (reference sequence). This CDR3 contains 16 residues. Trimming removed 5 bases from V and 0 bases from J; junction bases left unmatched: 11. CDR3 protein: CASSSLGGSGSYEQYF. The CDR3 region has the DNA TGTGCCAGCAGTTCCCTAGGGGGCTCCGGCTCCTACGAGCAGTACTTC. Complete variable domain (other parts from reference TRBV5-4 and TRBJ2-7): ETGVTQSPTHLIKTRGQQVTLRCSSQSGHNTVSWYQQALGQGPQFIFQYYREEENGRGNFPPRFSGLQFPNYSSELNVNALELDDSALYLCASSSLGGSGSYEQYFGPGTRLTVT.

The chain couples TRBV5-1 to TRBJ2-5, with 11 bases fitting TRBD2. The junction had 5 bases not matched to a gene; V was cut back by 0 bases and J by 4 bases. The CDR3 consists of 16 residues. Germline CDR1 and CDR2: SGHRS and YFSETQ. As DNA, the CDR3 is TGCGCCAGCAGCTTGGCCTCGCTAGCGGGGGGAGAGACCCAGTACTTC. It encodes CASSLASLAGGETQYF.